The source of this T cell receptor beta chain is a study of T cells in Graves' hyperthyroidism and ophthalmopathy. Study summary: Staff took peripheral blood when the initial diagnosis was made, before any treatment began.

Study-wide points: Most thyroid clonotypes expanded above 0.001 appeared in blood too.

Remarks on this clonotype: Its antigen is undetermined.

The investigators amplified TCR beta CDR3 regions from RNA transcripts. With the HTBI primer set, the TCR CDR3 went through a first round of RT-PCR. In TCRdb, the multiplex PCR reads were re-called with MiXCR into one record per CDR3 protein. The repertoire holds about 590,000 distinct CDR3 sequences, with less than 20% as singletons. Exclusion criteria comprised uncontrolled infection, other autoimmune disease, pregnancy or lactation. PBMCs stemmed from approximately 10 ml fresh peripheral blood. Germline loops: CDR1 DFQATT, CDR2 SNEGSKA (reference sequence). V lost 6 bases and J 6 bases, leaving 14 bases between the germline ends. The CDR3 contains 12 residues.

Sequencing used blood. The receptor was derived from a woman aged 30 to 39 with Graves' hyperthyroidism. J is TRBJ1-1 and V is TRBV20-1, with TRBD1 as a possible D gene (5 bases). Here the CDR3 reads CSAKGTVPEAFF. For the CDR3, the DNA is TGCAGTGCAAAAGGGACGGTTCCTGAAGCTTTCTTT.